The 21 T cell receptor beta chains reported below all come from one sample, sequenced in a study of circulating tumor DNA in untreated peripheral T-cell lymphoma. Assay: immunoSEQ multiplex PCR; the TCRdb copy retains only in-frame clones and omits some. The sample has thousands of clones; about 82% are singletons. Sequenced sample: tumor tissue. These receptors came from a human donor with peripheral T-cell lymphoma.

The V gene is TRBV30, the J gene TRBJ2-7; D is perhaps TRBD1 (5 bases). Trimming removed 4 bases from V and 6 bases from J, with 19 bases in between. Germline lookup yields CDR1 GTSNPN and CDR2 SVGIG (reference sequence). The CDR3 spans 14 residues. In DNA, the CDR3 is TGTGCCTGGAATCGTTGGGGCAGGGATTCCGAGCAGTACTTC. Encoded protein: CAWNRWGRDSEQYF.

This chain links TRBV6-1 with TRBJ1-2; no firm D call. V was trimmed by 0 bases and J by 8 bases, leaving 10 bases between them. Germline CDR1 is MNHNS and CDR2 is SASEGT. There are 13 residues in the CDR3. CDR3 DNA: TGTGCCAGCAGTGAAGCGGTCGCAGAAGGCTACACCTTC. Protein product: CASSEAVAEGYTF.

V usage is TRBV10-3 and J usage is TRBJ1-1; 7 nucleotides match TRBD1. This CDR3 is 14 amino acids long. The J segment lost 11 bases and the V segment lost 0 bases, leaving 9 bases of the junction unmatched. Germline values: CDR1 ENHRY, CDR2 SYGVKD. This CDR3 reads CAISESWSGGEAFF. In DNA form, the CDR3 reads TGTGCCATCAGTGAGTCTTGGTCAGGGGGTGAGGCTTTCTTT.

The chain combines TRBV11-3 with TRBJ1-2; D remains ambiguous. This CDR3 contains 14 residues. Trimming removed 1 base at V and 6 bases at J, with 12 bases between. Germline V gives CDR1 SGHNT, CDR2 YENEEA. The CDR3 coding sequence is TGTGCCAGCAGCTTAGGGTGGGGAACTAATGGCTACACCTTC. Protein: CASSLGWGTNGYTF.

The J gene is TRBJ1-5, the V gene TRBV10-2, with TRBD1 identical over 7 bases. The length of the CDR3 is 13 residues. V shed 6 bases, J shed 3 bases, and the junction held 2 bases outside the gene matches. CDR1 is WSHSY, CDR2 SAAADI, per germline. CDR3 protein: CASRGTDNQPQHF. The CDR3 DNA reads as TGCGCCAGCAGAGGGACAGACAATCAGCCCCAGCATTTT.

The chain employs TRBV19 and TRBJ2-6, with 7 nucleotides matching TRBD1. The CDR3 extends over 15 amino acids. V was clipped by 6 bases and J by 0 bases; unmatched bases: 2. The germline gives CDR1 LNHDA, CDR2 SQIVND (reference sequence). The CDR3 here is CASRGQSSGANVLTF. CDR3 nucleotide sequence: TGTGCCAGTAGGGGACAGTCCTCTGGGGCCAACGTCCTGACTTTC.

Only a few counts were recorded for this clone. One junction end disagrees with the germline gene, perhaps due to a read error. The J gene is TRBJ2-2, the V gene TRBV30; D possibly matches TRBD1 or TRBD2 (5 bases each). This CDR3 is 14 amino acids long. Germline CDR1 and CDR2: GTSNPN and SVGIG (reference sequence). The chain's CDR3 is CAWSLLLGAGELFF. The DNA for the CDR3 is TGTGCTTGGAGTTTACTTTTGGGGGCCGGGGAGCTGTTTTTT.

The rearrangement uses TRBV5-1 and TRBJ2-7; TRBD1 aligns across 9 bases. This CDR3 is 15 amino acids long. With V trimmed by 4 bases and J by 6 bases, 11 bases remained unmatched. The V gene's germline CDR1 is SGHRS and CDR2 YFSETQ. The CDR3 region has the DNA TGCGCCAGCAGCCTCGAGACAGGGGGGGTCGGCGAGCAGTACTTC. It yields the protein CASSLETGGVGEQYF.

In its sample, this clone was seen a few times. This chain joins TRBV19 and TRBJ1-2; perhaps TRBD1 as D (6 bases). This CDR3 contains 17 residues. V lost 10 bases, J lost 0 bases, and 24 bases lay in between. Germline V gene lookup returns CDR1 LNHDA and CDR2 SQIVND (reference sequence). The DNA of the CDR3 is TGTGCCACCCACCCCGCTCCAGGGGCGGGAGCTAACTATGGCTACACCTTC. It codes for CATHPAPGAGANYGYTF.

This chain links TRBV29-1 with TRBJ1-5; D unclear. Trimming took 4 bases from V and 2 from J, leaving 9 bases between them. The CDR3 is 13 residues long. Germline-derived CDR1 and CDR2 are SQVTM and ANQGSEA. The chain's CDR3 is CSVGDGRNQPQHF. CDR3 nucleotide sequence: TGCAGCGTTGGTGACGGACGCAATCAGCCCCAGCATTTT. Using reference TRBV29-1 and TRBJ1-5 for the parts outside the CDR3, the full variable domain is SAVISQKPSRDICQRGTSLTIQCQVDSQVTMMFWYRQQPGQSLTLIATANQGSEATYESGFVIDKFPISRPNLTFSTLTVSNMSPEDSSIYLCSVGDGRNQPQHFGDGTRLSIL.

In its sample, this clone was seen once. CDR3 coding DNA: TGCAGCGTTTTACGGGGATCCGGGGAGCTGTTTTTT. Protein: CSVLRGSGELFF. The V and J genes are TRBV29-1 and TRBJ2-2; tentative D call: TRBD2 (5 bases). The CDR3 runs 12 residues. With 5 bases removed from V and 6 bases from J, the gap between germline ends came to 10 bases. Germline V gene sequence: CDR1 SQVTM, CDR2 ANQGSEA.

This clone has a single count. The V call is TRBV10-2, the J call TRBJ1-1; TRBD1 is a possible D gene (6 bases). CDR3 length: 12 amino acids. The V gene's germline CDR1 is WSHSY and CDR2 SAAADI. Trimming left V 3 bases short and J 8 bases short, with 10 bases between. CDR3: CASSEWGTEAFF. Written as DNA, the CDR3 is TGCGCCAGCAGTGAATGGGGGACAGAAGCTTTCTTT.

The rearrangement uses TRBV29-1 and TRBJ1-1; D is perhaps TRBD1 (6 bases). Per the germline V gene, CDR1 is SQVTM and CDR2 is ANQGSEA. There are 13 residues in the CDR3. V was pared by 3 bases and J by 1 base, with 9 bases between. The CDR3 loop reads CSVEGTRNTEAFF. The CDR3 DNA is TGCAGCGTTGARGGGACAAGGAACACTGAAGCTTTCTTT.

The genes are TRBV10-3 and TRBJ1-4, with a possible D match to TRBD1 (6 bases). Germline V gene sequence: CDR1 ENHRY, CDR2 SYGVKD. V was clipped by 0 bases and J by 8 bases, with 16 bases between them. This CDR3 contains 16 residues. CDR3 residues: CAISESRTAGKEKLFF. As DNA, the CDR3 is TGTGCCATCAGTGAGTCACGGACAGCGGGGAAAGAAAAACTGTTTTTT.

This CDR3 reads CASTLAGEGGTEAFF. The CDR3 coding sequence is TGTGCCAGCACCCTGGCCGGGGAGGGCGGCACTGAAGCTTTCTTT. V usage is TRBV11-3 and J usage is TRBJ1-1; D not certain. Germline V CDR1 and CDR2: SGHNT, YENEEA. The CDR3 runs 15 residues. The V gene lost 7 bases and the J gene lost 4 bases, with 19 bases spanning the gap. Based on the CDR3 plus reference TRBV11-3 and TRBJ1-1, the full variable domain is EAGVVQSPRYKIIEKKQPVAFWCNPISGHNTLYWYLQNLGQGPELLIRYENEEAVDDSQLPKDRFSAERLKGVDSTLKIQPAELGDSAVYLCASTLAGEGGTEAFFGQGTRLTVV.

This CDR3 is CASSYSGDEKLFF. Here the CDR3 DNA reads TGTGCCAGCAGTTACTCGGGGGACGAAAAACTGTTTTTT. This chain joins TRBV6-8 and TRBJ1-4, with a possible D match to TRBD1 (5 bases). Germline loops: CDR1 MNHGY, CDR2 SAAAGT. This CDR3 has 13 amino acids. Trimming stripped 0 bases from V and 8 bases from J, with 7 bases between.

The chain joins TRBV18 to TRBJ2-1; 12 bases map to TRBD2. This CDR3 contains 17 residues. Germline V gives CDR1 KGHSH, CDR2 LQKENI. J was trimmed by 3 bases and V by 3 bases; bases with no gene match: 6. The CDR3 reads CASSPPTSGGFYNEQFF. CDR3 in DNA: TGTGCCAGCTCACCCCCGACTAGCGGGGGCTTCTACAATGAGCAGTTCTTC.

This clone was counted a single time. The chain carries TRBV6-8 and TRBJ2-7, with 9 bases fitting TRBD1. The CDR3 has 13 amino acids. Germline assignment: CDR1 MNHGY and CDR2 SAAAGT. After removal of 4 bases from V and 7 bases from J, the junction contained 5 bases not matched to a gene. CDR3 protein: CASSLGQGAEQYF. The CDR3 region has the DNA TGTGCCAGCAGTTTGGGACAGGGAGCGGAGCAGTACTTC.

Note on this clone: A junction boundary mismatches the germline segment, possibly from a read error. This chain joins TRBV19 and TRBJ2-6; TRBD1 might be the D (5 bases). Germline CDR1 LNHDA, CDR2 SQIVND (reference sequence). The CDR3 has 18 amino acids. In DNA, the CDR3 is TGTACCAGTAGTCCGATCCCTGGACAAGTTACTGGGGCCAACGTCCTGACTTTC. Its protein is CTSSPIPGQVTGANVLTF.

This chain joins TRBV30 and TRBJ1-5; D is undetermined. Trimming removed 1 base from V and 4 bases from J, with 11 bases in between. The length of the CDR3 is 14 residues. Germline CDR1 reads GTSNPN; CDR2 reads SVGIG (reference sequence). The chain's CDR3 is CAWSDGLGNQPQHF. CDR3 coding DNA: TGTGCCTGGAGTGATGGACTTGGAAATCAGCCCCAGCATTTT.

The chain couples TRBV30 to TRBJ2-5; 8 nucleotides agree with TRBD2. Trimming cost V 2 bases and J 4 bases; bases outside gene matches: 15. Per germline, CDR1 GTSNPN and CDR2 SVGIG (reference sequence). The CDR3 loop spans 17 amino acids. DNA for the CDR3: TGTGCCTGGAGTAGTATCGGTGTGGGGACTAGTGGAGAGACCCAGTACTTC. Its protein is CAWSSIGVGTSGETQYF.